Given below is one T cell receptor (beta chain) in context. Authors' analysis steps: Counts of nucleated cells, estimated from reference gene primer amplification, were obtained. Profiling relied on immunoSEQ multiplex PCR, and the TCRdb table lists in-frame clones only, not all of them. The V and J calls and clone size were taken over from that table, and D and trimming were inferred from the DNA. The sample has some 16,000 clones, more than 70% seen once. These data are taken from a study of blood T cell repertoires in COVID-19. Study in general: Sites across the United States, Italy and Spain contributed samples from acute and convalescent COVID-19. The analysed material was cDNA or gDNA that came from T cells, B-cell-depleted T cells, or PBMCs.

The CDR3 runs 16 residues. The germline V gene has CDR1 SGHNT and CDR2 YYREEE (reference sequence). The V gene end was trimmed by 0 bases and the J gene end by 7 bases; junction bases not matched to a gene: 11. This clonotype originated in a human donor in a cohort sampled during active COVID-19. The sequencing input was peripheral blood. This rearrangement joins TRBV5-4 to TRBJ2-7; TRBD2 matches 9 bases. CDR3: CASSLDGGGGAREQYF. The DNA for the CDR3 is TGTGCCAGCAGCTTGGACGGAGGCGGGGGGGCCAGGGAGCAGTACTTC.